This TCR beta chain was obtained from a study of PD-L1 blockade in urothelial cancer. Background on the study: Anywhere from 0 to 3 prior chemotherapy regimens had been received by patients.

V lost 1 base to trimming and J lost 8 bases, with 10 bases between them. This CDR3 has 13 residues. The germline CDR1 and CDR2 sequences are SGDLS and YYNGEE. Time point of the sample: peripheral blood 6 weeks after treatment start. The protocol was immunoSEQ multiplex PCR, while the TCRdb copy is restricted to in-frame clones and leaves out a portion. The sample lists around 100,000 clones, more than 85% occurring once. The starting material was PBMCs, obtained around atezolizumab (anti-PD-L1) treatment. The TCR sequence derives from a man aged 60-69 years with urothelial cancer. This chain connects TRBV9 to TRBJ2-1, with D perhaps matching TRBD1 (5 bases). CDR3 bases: TGTGCCAGCAGCGTATCGGTAGGGGATGAGCAGTTCTTC. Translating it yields CASSVSVGDEQFF.